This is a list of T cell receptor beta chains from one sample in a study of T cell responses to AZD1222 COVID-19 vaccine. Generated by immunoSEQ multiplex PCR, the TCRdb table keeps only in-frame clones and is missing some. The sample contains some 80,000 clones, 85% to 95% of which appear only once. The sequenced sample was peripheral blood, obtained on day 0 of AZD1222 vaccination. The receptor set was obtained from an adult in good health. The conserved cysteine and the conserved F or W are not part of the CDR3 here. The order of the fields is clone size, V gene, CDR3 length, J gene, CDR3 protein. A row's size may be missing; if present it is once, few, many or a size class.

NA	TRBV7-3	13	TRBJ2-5	ASSLGSKWLETQY
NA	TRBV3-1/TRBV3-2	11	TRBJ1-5	ASSGQANQPQH
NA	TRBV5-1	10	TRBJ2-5	ASSLDQETQY
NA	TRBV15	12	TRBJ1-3	ATSRDQQGNTIY
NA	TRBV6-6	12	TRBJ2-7	ASSYGSNYYEQY
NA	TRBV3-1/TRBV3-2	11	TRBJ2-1	ASSQGAGTEQF
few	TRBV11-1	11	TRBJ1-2	ASSLWGQDGYT
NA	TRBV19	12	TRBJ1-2	ASSLRTGNYGYT
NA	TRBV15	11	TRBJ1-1	ATSRTGGTEAF
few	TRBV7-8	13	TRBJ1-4	ASSAWGATNEKLF
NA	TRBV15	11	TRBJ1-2	ATSRQGEHGYT
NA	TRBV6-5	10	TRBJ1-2	ASSRTGDGYT
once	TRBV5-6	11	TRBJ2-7	ASSPTGGYEQY
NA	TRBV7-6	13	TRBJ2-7	ASSLFGGATYEQY
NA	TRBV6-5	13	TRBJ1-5	ASSYLGGGNQPQH
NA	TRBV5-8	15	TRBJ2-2	ASGPSPRRTNTGELF
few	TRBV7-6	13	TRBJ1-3	ASSLAPLSGNTIY